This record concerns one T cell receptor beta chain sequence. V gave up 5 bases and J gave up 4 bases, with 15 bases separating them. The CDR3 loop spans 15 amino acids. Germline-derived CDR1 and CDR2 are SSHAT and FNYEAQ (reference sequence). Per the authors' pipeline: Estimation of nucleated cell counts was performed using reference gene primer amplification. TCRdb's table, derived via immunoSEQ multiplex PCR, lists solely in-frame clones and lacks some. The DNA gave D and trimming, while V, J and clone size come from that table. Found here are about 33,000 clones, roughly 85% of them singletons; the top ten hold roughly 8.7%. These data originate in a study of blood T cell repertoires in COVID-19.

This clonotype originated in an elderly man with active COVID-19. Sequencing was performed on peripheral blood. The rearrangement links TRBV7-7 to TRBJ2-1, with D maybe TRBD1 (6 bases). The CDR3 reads CASSPDRGGYNEQFF. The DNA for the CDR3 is TGTGCCAGCAGCCCAGACAGAGGGGGATACAATGAGCAGTTCTTC.